These 4 T cell receptor beta chains share one sample of origin, sequenced in a study of blood T cell repertoires in COVID-19. The data were produced by immunoSEQ multiplex PCR, yet TCRdb's version contains in-frame clones alone and is incomplete. The sample includes roughly 99,000 clones, roughly 80% of them seen just once. Sequenced sample: peripheral blood. Every receptor here comes from a human donor in a cohort sampled during active COVID-19.

V usage is TRBV28 and J usage is TRBJ2-2; D possibly corresponds to TRBD2 (6 bases). Trimming pared 6 bases from V and 1 base from J, leaving 15 bases between. The CDR3 runs to 16 residues. Germline V gives CDR1 MDHEN, CDR2 SYDVKM. The CDR3 here is CASSIVAGQNTGELFF. The CDR3 region has the DNA TGTGCCAGCAGCATCGTTGCGGGGCAGAACACCGGGGAGCTGTTTTTT.

The chain has TRBV18 and TRBJ1-2; 9 bases map to TRBD1. Germline trimming cut 5 bases from V and 4 bases from J; bases unmatched to any gene: 8. This CDR3 spans 15 amino acids. CDR1 is KGHSH and CDR2 is LQKENI in the germline V gene. DNA of the CDR3: TGTGCCAGCTCAGGAGGGACAGGGATGGGCTATGGCTACACCTTC. It codes for CASSGGTGMGYGYTF.

This clone was counted only a few times. V is TRBV3-1 (or the pseudogene TRBV3-2) and J is TRBJ1-2; D perhaps matches TRBD1 (6 bases). This CDR3 region has 15 residues. The germline V gene has CDR1 LGHDT and CDR2 YNNKEL (reference sequence). Trimming took off 5 bases at V and 4 bases at J, with 17 bases between the two ends. The CDR3 protein is CASSMNLGGIYGYTF. Here the CDR3 DNA reads TGTGCCAGCAGCATGAATCTAGGGGGAATCTATGGCTACACCTTC.

The chain uses TRBV28 and TRBJ1-5, with D perhaps TRBD1 (6 bases). The V end lost 1 base, the J end lost 6 bases, and 10 bases lay between the germline ends. The CDR3 covers 14 residues. The germline V gene encodes CDR1 MDHEN and CDR2 SYDVKM. CDR3: CASSLSSRGQPQHF. CDR3 sequence (DNA): TGTGCCAGCAGTTTATCCTCCAGGGGTCAGCCCCAGCATTTT. Full variable domain (remainder filled in from reference TRBV28 and TRBJ1-5): DVKVTQSSRYLVKRTGEKVFLECVQDMDHENMFWYRQDPGLGLRLIYFSYDVKMKEKGDIPEGYSVSREKKERFSLILESASTNQTSMYLCASSLSSRGQPQHFGDGTRLSIL.